This is a list of T cell receptor beta chains from one sample in a study of shared clonotypes between healthy human individuals. The protocol was immunoSEQ multiplex PCR, while the TCRdb copy is restricted to in-frame clones and leaves out a portion. The repertoire includes some 2.3 million clones, 80% to 95% of them detected once, and 0.39% sits in the top ten. Material: naive CD4+ T cells from PBMCs. Every receptor here comes from a man younger than 35 in good health. Some clones in this sample may be carry-over from other donors' samples. CDR3s include the opening cysteine and the closing phenylalanine or tryptophan. A D gene is named only where the DNA matches it firmly. Size is stated for part of the rows, as once, few or many counts, or as a class when the clone is expanded.

J gene: TRBJ2-4; D gene: -; CDR3 length: 14; clone size: -; V gene: TRBV18; CDR3 DNA: TGTGCCAGCTCTTCACCAAAAGGGATGAACATTCAGTACTTC; CDR3 protein: CASSSPKGMNIQYF
J gene: TRBJ1-5; D gene: TRBD1; CDR3 length: 15; clone size: -; V gene: TRBV6-1; CDR3 DNA: TGTGCCAGCAGTGAGGACAGGGGAGGCAATCAGCCCCAGCATTTT; CDR3 protein: CASSEDRGGNQPQHF
J gene: TRBJ1-2; D gene: -; CDR3 length: 15; clone size: -; V gene: TRBV2; CDR3 DNA: TGTGCCAGCAGTGAATTAGGGGCCCCGGTCGATGGCTACACCTTC; CDR3 protein: CASSELGAPVDGYTF
J gene: TRBJ2-6; D gene: -; CDR3 length: 13; clone size: -; V gene: TRBV28; CDR3 DNA: TGTGCGGCAGGGAGGTCTGGGGCCAACGTCCTGACTTTC; CDR3 protein: CAAGRSGANVLTF
J gene: TRBJ2-7; D gene: -; CDR3 length: 10; clone size: -; V gene: TRBV29-1; CDR3 DNA: TGCAGCGGAAGGGTCCACGAGCAGTACTTC; CDR3 protein: CSGRVHEQYF
J gene: TRBJ1-4; D gene: TRBD1; CDR3 length: 15; clone size: once; V gene: TRBV7-3; CDR3 DNA: TGTGCCAGCAGCGCCTCCGGGACAGGGAATGAAAAACTGTTTTTT; CDR3 protein: CASSASGTGNEKLFF
J gene: TRBJ2-2; D gene: TRBD2; CDR3 length: 16; clone size: -; V gene: TRBV4-1; CDR3 DNA: TGCGCCAGCAGCCATACTACAGCGGGAGACGCCGGGGAGCTGTTTTTT; CDR3 protein: CASSHTTAGDAGELFF
J gene: TRBJ2-1; D gene: TRBD2; CDR3 length: 19; clone size: once; V gene: TRBV4-2; CDR3 DNA: TGTGCCAGCAGCCGAGCGGAGGGGACTAGCGGGAGTTTTGGGAATGAGCAGTTCTTC; CDR3 protein: CASSRAEGTSGSFGNEQFF
J gene: TRBJ1-1; D gene: -; CDR3 length: 14; clone size: -; V gene: TRBV27; CDR3 DNA: TGTGCCAGCAGTTTACTTCAGGGTACCACTGAAGCTTTCTTT; CDR3 protein: CASSLLQGTTEAFF
J gene: TRBJ1-6; D gene: TRBD1; CDR3 length: 14; clone size: -; V gene: TRBV5-1; CDR3 DNA: TGCGCCAGCAGCCCCGGGACAGGGAGCTCACCCCTCCACTTT; CDR3 protein: CASSPGTGSSPLHF
J gene: TRBJ2-1; D gene: TRBD1; CDR3 length: 15; clone size: once; V gene: TRBV19; CDR3 DNA: TGTGCCAGTAGTAAGGACAGGGGGCTTACCAATGAGCAGTTCTTC; CDR3 protein: CASSKDRGLTNEQFF
J gene: TRBJ2-3; D gene: -; CDR3 length: 16; clone size: -; V gene: TRBV5-5; CDR3 DNA: TGTGCCAGCAGCTTGGGGTACGGGGGTAGCACAGATACGCAGTATTTT; CDR3 protein: CASSLGYGGSTDTQYF
J gene: TRBJ1-1; D gene: -; CDR3 length: 14; clone size: -; V gene: TRBV27; CDR3 DNA: -; CDR3 protein: CASSSGQGDTEAFF
J gene: TRBJ1-5; D gene: -; CDR3 length: 15; clone size: -; V gene: TRBV4-1; CDR3 DNA: TGCGCCAGCAGCCAAGTCGGGCAGGGGATACAGCCCCAGCATTTT; CDR3 protein: CASSQVGQGIQPQHF
J gene: TRBJ2-1; D gene: TRBD2; CDR3 length: 16; clone size: -; V gene: TRBV28; CDR3 DNA: TGTGCCAGCAGTCACTCGGGACTAGCGGGGGGCAATGAGCAGTTCTTC; CDR3 protein: CASSHSGLAGGNEQFF
J gene: TRBJ1-1; D gene: -; CDR3 length: 13; clone size: -; V gene: TRBV11-1; CDR3 DNA: TGTGCCAGCAGCTTACAGGGTAACACTGAAGCTTTCTTT; CDR3 protein: CASSLQGNTEAFF
J gene: TRBJ2-7; D gene: -; CDR3 length: 11; clone size: -; V gene: TRBV28; CDR3 DNA: TGTGAGTCCTCCTCCTCTACGGAGCAGTACTTC; CDR3 protein: CESSSSTEQYF
J gene: TRBJ1-1; D gene: TRBD1; CDR3 length: 15; clone size: -; V gene: TRBV10-1; CDR3 DNA: TGCGCCAGCAGTGAGTCAAGGACAGGGTTTACTGAAGCTTTCTTT; CDR3 protein: CASSESRTGFTEAFF
J gene: TRBJ2-3; D gene: -; CDR3 length: 18; clone size: -; V gene: TRBV12-5; CDR3 DNA: TGTGCTAGTGCCCTCCGACGAGGCGGGCCAACTAGCACAGATACGCAGTATTTT; CDR3 protein: CASALRRGGPTSTDTQYF
J gene: TRBJ2-3; D gene: -; CDR3 length: 14; clone size: once; V gene: TRBV2; CDR3 DNA: TGTGCCAGCAGTCCGTCCTCCTACACAGATACGCAGTATTTT; CDR3 protein: CASSPSSYTDTQYF